These T cell receptor beta chains were read from a single sample in a study of beta chain features in type 1 diabetes. Clones were read by immunoSEQ multiplex PCR, and TCRdb kept only the in-frame ones, dropping some. The table has about 260,000 clones, roughly 70% seen once. Specimen: naive CD4+ T cells from blood. The receptors originated from a man in his thirties or forties in good health. CDR3s include the opening cysteine and the closing phenylalanine or tryptophan. The D gene is left open where the match is weak. A row's size may be missing; if present it is once, few, many or a size class.

d_call	v_call	j_call	clone_size	cdr3_aa	cdr3_nt
NA	TRBV30	TRBJ2-1	few	CAWSVHKPSYNEQFF	TGTGCCTGGAGTGTACATAAACCTTCCTACAATGAGCAGTTCTTC
NA	TRBV27	TRBJ2-1	few	CASSLSGASYNEQFF	TGTGCCAGCAGTTTATCGGGGGCCTCCTACAATGAGCAGTTCTTC
NA	TRBV30	TRBJ2-7	NA	CAWSWGLNEQYF	TGTGCCTGGAGTTGGGGGCTCAACGAGCAGTACTTC
TRBD2	TRBV7-8	TRBJ2-3	NA	CASSLGLAGPPGDTQYF	TGTGCCAGCAGCTTAGGACTAGCGGGTCCGCCGGGAGATACGCAGTATTTT
NA	TRBV7-2	TRBJ2-5	NA	CASSSGLETQYF	TGTGCCAGCAGCTCCGGCCTGGAGACCCAGTACTTC
TRBD2	TRBV6-5	TRBJ2-1	NA	CASSSTSGRPGNEQFF	TGTGCCAGCAGTTCTACTAGCGGGAGGCCGGGAAATGAGCAGTTCTTC
NA	TRBV7-9	TRBJ2-3	NA	CASSFTQGGYADTQYF	TGTGCCAGCAGCTTCACCCAGGGGGGGTACGCAGATACGCAGTATTTT
NA	TRBV25-1	TRBJ2-7	few	CASSEEGYEQYF	TGTGCCAGCAGTGAGGAGGGTTACGAGCAGTACTTC
NA	TRBV30	TRBJ1-3	few	CAWKRTTSSSGNTIYF	TGTGCCTGGAAAAGGACAACCAGTTCCTCTGGAAACACCATATATTTT
NA	TRBV29-1	TRBJ1-1	few	CSVELAGENTEAFF	TGCAGCGTTGAACTTGCTGGGGAGAACACTGAAGCTTTCTTT
NA	TRBV4-1	TRBJ2-7	NA	CASSHPTTGLGYEQYF	TGCGCCAGCAGCCACCCGACTACAGGGCTAGGCTACGAGCAGTACTTC
NA	TRBV6-4	TRBJ2-3	NA	CASSDRGDTQYF	TGTGCCAGCAGTGACAGGGGAGATACGCAGTATTTT
TRBD2	TRBV28	TRBJ2-7	NA	CASSSPGTSPRNEQYF	TGTGCCAGCAGTTCACCCGGGACTAGCCCCCGCAACGAGCAGTACTTC
NA	TRBV30	TRBJ1-2	NA	CAWKRDGYTF	TGTGCCTGGAAAAGGGATGGCTACACCTTC
TRBD1	TRBV4-1	TRBJ1-6	few	CASSPGQGNSPLHF	TGCGCCAGCAGCCCCGGACAGGGTAATTCACCCCTCCACTTT
NA	TRBV29-1	TRBJ1-2	once	CSVLGQGGYTF	TGCAGCGTCCTGGGACAAGGCGGCTACACCTTC
TRBD2	TRBV29-1	TRBJ2-1	NA	CSVEATSASYNEQFF	TGCAGCGTTGAAGCGACTAGCGCCTCCTACAATGAGCAGTTCTTC
TRBD2	TRBV9	TRBJ2-1	NA	CASSVGIAGGRDNEQFF	TGTGCCAGCAGCGTAGGAATAGCGGGAGGTAGAGACAATGAGCAGTTCTTC
NA	TRBV28	TRBJ2-7	NA	CASSFGRVSSYEQYF	TGTGCCAGCAGTTTCGGGCGGGTGAGCTCCTACGAGCAGTACTTC
TRBD2	TRBV2	TRBJ2-2	NA	CASSRTSAAGELFF	TGTGCCAGCAGTAGGACTAGTGCCGCCGGGGAGCTGTTTTTT
NA	TRBV29-1	TRBJ1-1	NA	CSVAMVMNTEAFF	TGCAGCGTTGCGATGGTTATGAACACTGAAGCTTTCTTT
TRBD1	TRBV30	TRBJ2-5	NA	CAWSPRTGGTQYF	TGTGCCTGGAGTCCTCGGACAGGAGGGACCCAGTACTTC
TRBD2	TRBV30	TRBJ2-1	NA	CAWGGSGSLNEQFF	TGTGCCTGGGGAGGGAGCGGGAGTCTAAATGAGCAGTTCTTC
TRBD1	TRBV6-6	TRBJ1-2	NA	CASSYSRGQGSYGYTF	TGTGCCAGCAGTTACTCGAGGGGACAGGGTAGCTATGGCTACACCTTC
TRBD1	TRBV6-5	TRBJ2-1	NA	CASSYAGTGPYNEQFF	TGTGCCAGCAGTTACGCCGGGACAGGGCCCTACAATGAGCAGTTCTTC
TRBD2	TRBV4-1	TRBJ2-1	NA	CASSQGSLAGAYRDNEQFF	TGCGCCAGCAGCCAAGGATCCCTAGCGGGAGCATATCGGGACAATGAGCAGTTCTTC
TRBD1	TRBV30	TRBJ2-2	NA	CAGLGQANTGELFF	TGTGCCGGCCTGGGACAGGCGAACACCGGGGAGCTGTTTTTT
NA	TRBV30	TRBJ2-7	once	CAWKSAGTVEQYF	TGTGCCTGGAAATCGGCAGGTACGGTCGAGCAGTACTTC
NA	TRBV25-1	TRBJ2-7	once	CATGRENYEQYF	TGTGCCACCGGCCGGGAAAACTACGAGCAGTACTTC
NA	TRBV29-1	TRBJ1-2	few	CSVDGSNYGYTF	TGCAGCGTCGACGGATCTAACTATGGCTACACCTTC
NA	TRBV2	TRBJ2-3	few	CASSEAGNTDTQYF	TGTGCCAGCAGTGAAGCCGGTAACACAGATACGCAGTATTTT
TRBD2	TRBV29-1	TRBJ2-7	NA	CSVVTSGSNEQYF	TGCAGCGTTGTAACTAGCGGGTCCAACGAGCAGTACTTC
NA	TRBV4-3	TRBJ2-1	few	CASSPLLRNEQFF	TGCGCCAGCAGCCCGCTACTACGGAATGAGCAGTTCTTC
TRBD1	TRBV23-1	TRBJ2-3	NA	CASSQSFRDRVGQYF	TGCGCCAGCAGTCAATCCTTCCGAGACAGGGTGGGGCAGTATTTT
NA	TRBV4-2	TRBJ2-1	NA	CASSQEQRGREQFF	TGTGCCAGCAGCCAAGAGCAACGGGGACGGGAGCAGTTCTTC
NA	TRBV7-2	TRBJ2-7	NA	CASSPSQGTYEQYF	TGTGCCAGCAGCCCAAGCCAGGGGACCTACGAGCAGTACTTC
NA	TRBV19	TRBJ2-1	NA	CASNGLAREQFF	TGTGCCAGTAACGGACTGGCACGTGAGCAGTTCTTC
TRBD1	TRBV29-1	TRBJ1-4	few	CSATSAGGNEKLFF	TGCAGCGCTACTTCGGCAGGGGGTAATGAAAAACTGTTTTTT
TRBD1	TRBV9	TRBJ1-5	once	CASSVGTGDSNQPQHF	TGTGCCAGCAGCGTTGGGACAGGAGATAGCAATCAGCCCCAGCATTTT
NA	TRBV30	TRBJ2-1	NA	CAYAGRNEQFF	TGTGCCTACGCGGGGCGGAATGAGCAGTTCTTC
NA	TRBV25-1	TRBJ2-7	NA	CASSGRASEQYF	TGTGCCAGCAGTGGCCGGGCGAGCGAGCAGTACTTC
TRBD1	TRBV29-1	TRBJ1-4	NA	CSVGTGRSEKLFF	TGCAGCGTTGGGACAGGGAGGAGTGAAAAACTGTTTTTT